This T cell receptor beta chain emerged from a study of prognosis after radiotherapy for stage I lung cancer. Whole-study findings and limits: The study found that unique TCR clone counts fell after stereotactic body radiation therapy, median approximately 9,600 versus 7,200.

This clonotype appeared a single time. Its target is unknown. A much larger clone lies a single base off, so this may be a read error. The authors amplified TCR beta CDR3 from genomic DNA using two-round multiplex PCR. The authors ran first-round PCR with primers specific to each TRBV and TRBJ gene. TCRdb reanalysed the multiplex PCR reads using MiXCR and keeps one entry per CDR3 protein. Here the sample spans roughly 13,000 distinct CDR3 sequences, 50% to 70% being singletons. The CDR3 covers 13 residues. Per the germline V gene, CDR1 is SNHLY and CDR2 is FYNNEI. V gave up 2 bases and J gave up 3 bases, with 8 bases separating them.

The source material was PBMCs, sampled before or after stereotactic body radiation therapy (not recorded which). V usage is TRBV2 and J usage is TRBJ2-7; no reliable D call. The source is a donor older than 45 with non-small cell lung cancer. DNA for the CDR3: TGTGCCAGCAGTGAATTGCTTCTCTACGAGCAGTACTTC. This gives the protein CASSELLLYEQYF.